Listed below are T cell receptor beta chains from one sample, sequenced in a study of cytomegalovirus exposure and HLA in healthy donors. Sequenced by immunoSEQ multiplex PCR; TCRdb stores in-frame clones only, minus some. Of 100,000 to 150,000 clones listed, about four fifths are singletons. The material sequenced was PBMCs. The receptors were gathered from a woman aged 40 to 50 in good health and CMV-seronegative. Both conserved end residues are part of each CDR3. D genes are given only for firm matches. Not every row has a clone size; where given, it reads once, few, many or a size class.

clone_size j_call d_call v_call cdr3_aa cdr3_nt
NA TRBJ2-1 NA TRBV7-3 CASSLGPGPTLDNEQFF TGTGCCAGCAGCTTGGGTCCGGGCCCGACACTAGACAATGAGCAGTTCTTC
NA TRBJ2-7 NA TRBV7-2 CASSLQGTAYEQYF TGTGCCAGCAGCTTACAGGGAACTGCCTACGAGCAGTACTTC
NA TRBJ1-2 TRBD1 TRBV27 CASSPGQGNYGYTF TGTGCCAGCAGTCCCGGACAGGGAAACTATGGCTACACCTTC
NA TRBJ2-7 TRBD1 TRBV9 CASSEGQVPYEQYF TGTGCCAGCAGCGAGGGACAGGTACCCTACGAGCAGTACTTC
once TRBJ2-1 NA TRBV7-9 CASSLNGNEQFF TGTGCCAGCAGCTTAAACGGCAATGAGCAGTTCTTC
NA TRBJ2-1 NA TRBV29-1 CSVEGGWEGQGNEQFF TGCAGCGTTGAAGGAGGTTGGGAGGGCCAGGGGAATGAGCAGTTCTTC
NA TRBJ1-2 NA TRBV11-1 CASSLDTGFYGYTF TGTGCCAGCAGCTTAGACACGGGGTTTTATGGCTACACCTTC
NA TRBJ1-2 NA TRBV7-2 CASSRKSAGQLNYGYTF TGTGCCAGCAGCCGCAAATCGGCGGGGCAGCTAAACTATGGCTACACCTTC
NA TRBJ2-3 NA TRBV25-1 CASSESGKLSTDTQYF TGTGCCAGCAGTGAATCCGGGAAGTTGAGCACAGATACGCAGTATTTT
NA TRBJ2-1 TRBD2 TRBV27 CASSLYPSSSGRGGEQFF TGTGCCAGCAGTTTGTATCCCTCGTCTAGCGGGAGGGGTGGTGAGCAGTTCTTC
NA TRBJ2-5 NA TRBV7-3 CASSSLLWEGVETQYF TGTGCCAGCAGCTCACTTCTGTGGGAAGGGGTGGAGACCCAGTACTTC
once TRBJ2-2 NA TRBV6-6 CASSYSTRANTGELFF TGTGCCAGCAGTTACTCGACCAGGGCAAACACCGGGGAGCTGTTTTTT
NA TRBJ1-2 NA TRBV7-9 CASSPSRGGYTF TGTGCCAGCAGCCCATCCAGGGGTGGCTACACCTTC
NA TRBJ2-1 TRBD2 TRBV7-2 CASSFAGVNYRDEQFF TGTGCCAGCAGCTTCGCGGGAGTTAATTATCGCGATGAGCAGTTCTTC
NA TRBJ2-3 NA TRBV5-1 CASRFSPGDTDTQYF TGCGCCAGCAGGTTCAGCCCGGGGGACACAGATACGCAGTATTTT
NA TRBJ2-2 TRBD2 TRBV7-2 CASSLAPSGGGNTGELFF TGTGCCAGCAGCTTAGCCCCCTCGGGGGGGGGAAACACCGGGGAGCTGTTTTTT
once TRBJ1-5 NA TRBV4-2 CASSQDGIQPQHF TGTGCCAGCAGCCAGGACGGGATTCAGCCCCAGCATTTT
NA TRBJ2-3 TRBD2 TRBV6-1 CASSGLGGNTDTQYF TGTGCCAGCAGTGGCCTCGGGGGGAACACAGATACGCAGTATTTT
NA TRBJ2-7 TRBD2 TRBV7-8 CASSLAGGIYEQYF TGTGCCAGCAGCTTAGCGGGGGGGATCTACGAGCAGTACTTC
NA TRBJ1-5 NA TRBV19 CASSIVGAPSNQPQHF TGTGCCAGTAGTATAGTTGGGGCACCAAGCAATCAGCCCCAGCATTTT
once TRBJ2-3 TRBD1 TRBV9 CASSFTGTGITDTQYF TGTGCCAGCAGCTTTACCGGGACAGGGATAACAGATACGCAGTATTTT
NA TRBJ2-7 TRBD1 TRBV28 CASSFRDSGVWEQYF TGTGCCAGCAGTTTCAGGGACAGTGGGGTTTGGGAGCAGTACTTC
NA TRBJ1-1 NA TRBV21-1 CARGDSTEAFF TGTGCCAGGGGGGACAGCACTGAAGCTTTCTTT
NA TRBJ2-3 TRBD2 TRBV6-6 CALRGGLSTDTQYF TGTGCCCTCCGGGGAGGGCTGAGCACAGATACGCAGTATTTT
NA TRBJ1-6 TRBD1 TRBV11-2 CASSLKGTGLPTLHF TGTGCCAGCAGCTTGAAAGGGACAGGGTTGCCAACCCTCCACTTT
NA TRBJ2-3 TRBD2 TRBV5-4 CASSLTSESTDTQYF TGTGCCAGCAGCTTGACTAGCGAGAGCACAGATACGCAGTATTTT
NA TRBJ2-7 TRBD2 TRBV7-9 CSSSPVAGFTYEQYF TGTTCCAGCAGTCCCGTAGCGGGGTTTACTTACGAGCAGTACTTC
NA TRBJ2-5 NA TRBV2 CASSGWAGETQYF TGTGCCAGCAGTGGATGGGCTGGAGAGACCCAGTACTTC
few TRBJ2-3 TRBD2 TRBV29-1 CSSRTSGSTDTQYF TGCAGCTCCCGAACTAGCGGTAGCACAGATACGCAGTATTTT
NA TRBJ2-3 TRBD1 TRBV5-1 CASSLGQGALTDTQYF TGCGCCAGCAGCTTGGGGCAGGGGGCGCTCACAGATACGCAGTATTTT
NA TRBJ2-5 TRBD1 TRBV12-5 CARGHGQGAYQETQYF TGTGCTCGTGGTCACGGACAGGGGGCTTACCAAGAGACCCAGTACTTC
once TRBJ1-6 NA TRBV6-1 CASRGPNSPLHF TGTGCCAGCAGGGGGCCTAATTCACCCCTCCACTTT
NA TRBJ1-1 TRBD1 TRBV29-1 CSVGDSFTEAFF TGCAGCGTGGGGGACAGCTTCACTGAAGCTTTCTTT
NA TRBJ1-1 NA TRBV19 CASRDLGNTEAFF TGTGCCAGTAGGGACTTAGGGAACACTGAAGCTTTCTTT
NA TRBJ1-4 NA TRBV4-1 CASSQALGDEKLFF TGCGCCAGCAGCCAAGCCCTAGGGGATGAAAAACTGTTTTTT
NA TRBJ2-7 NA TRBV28 CASSDTGSYEQYF TGTGCCAGCAGTGACACAGGTTCCTACGAGCAGTACTTC
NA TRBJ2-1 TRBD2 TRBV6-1 CAGGGVARSNEQFF TGTGCCGGTGGGGGGGTTGCTCGGAGCAATGAGCAGTTCTTC
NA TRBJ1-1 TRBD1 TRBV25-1 CASSDGQGWDTEAFF TGTGCCAGCAGTGACGGACAGGGATGGGACACTGAAGCTTTCTTT
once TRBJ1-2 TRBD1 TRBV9 CASSEGQPYGYTF TGTGCCAGCAGCGAGGGACAGCCCTATGGCTACACCTTC
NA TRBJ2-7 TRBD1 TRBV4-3 CASSQLPGDSYEQYF TGCGCCAGCAGCCAACTCCCCGGGGACAGCTACGAGCAGTACTTC
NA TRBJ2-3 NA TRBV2 CASRPLAPDTQYF TGTGCCAGCAGGCCACTAGCCCCAGATACGCAGTATTTT
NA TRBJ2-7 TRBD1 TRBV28 CASSFATGTYEQYF TGTGCCAGCAGTTTCGCGACAGGGACCTACGAGCAGTACTTC
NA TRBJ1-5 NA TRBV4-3 CASSQDSGHSNQPQHF TGCGCCAGCAGCCAAGACTCGGGACACTCCAATCAGCCCCAGCATTTT
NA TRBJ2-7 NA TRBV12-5 CASGFDSLGYEQYF TGTGCTAGTGGTTTCGACAGCTTGGGCTACGAGCAGTACTTC
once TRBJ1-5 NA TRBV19 CASTPLGPMGNQPQHF TGTGCCAGTACCCCCCTGGGCCCGATGGGCAATCAGCCCCAGCATTTT
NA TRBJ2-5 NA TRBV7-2 CASSPTKTQYF TGTGCCAGCAGCCCTACGAAGACCCAGTACTTC
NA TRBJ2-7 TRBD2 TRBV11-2 CASSLGAGVREQYF TGTGCCAGCAGCTTAGGGGCGGGAGTACGGGAGCAGTACTTC
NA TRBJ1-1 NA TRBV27 CASRVSHTEAFF TGTGCCAGCAGGGTTAGCCACACTGAAGCTTTCTTT
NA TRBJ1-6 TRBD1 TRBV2 CASILEGANNSPLHF TGTGCCAGCATTTTAGAGGGGGCTAATAATTCACCCCTCCACTTT
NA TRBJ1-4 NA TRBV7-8 CASSLGEGWTVEKLFF TGTGCCAGCAGCTTAGGGGAGGGGTGGACAGTCGAAAAACTGTTTTTT
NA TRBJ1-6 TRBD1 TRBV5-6 CASSTTGESPLHF TGTGCCAGCAGCACAACAGGGGAGTCACCCCTCCACTTT
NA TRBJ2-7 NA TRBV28 CAGGSSYEQYF TGTGCCGGCGGATCTTCCTACGAGCAGTACTTC
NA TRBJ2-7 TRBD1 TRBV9 CASSPRTGTYEQYF TGTGCCAGCAGCCCCCGGACAGGAACCTACGAGCAGTACTTC
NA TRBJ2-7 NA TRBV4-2 CASSQDGNRGGYGQYF TGTGCCAGCAGCCAAGATGGGAACAGGGGGGGGTACGGGCAGTACTTC
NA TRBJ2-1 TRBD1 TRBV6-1 CASIAGTGTEGQFF TGTGCCAGCATCGCCGGGACAGGTACCGAGGGGCAGTTCTTC
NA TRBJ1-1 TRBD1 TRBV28 CASRPLDRGRAEAFF TGTGCCAGCAGGCCGCTGGACAGGGGAAGGGCTGAAGCTTTCTTT